The 23 T cell receptor beta chains listed next were all sequenced from one sample in a study of cytomegalovirus exposure and HLA in healthy donors. The PCR had 60 Vbeta and 13 Jbeta primers. The data were produced by immunoSEQ multiplex PCR, yet TCRdb's version contains in-frame clones alone and is incomplete. The repertoire holds tens of thousands of clones, with 75% to 80% as singletons. The sequencing sample was made of PBMCs. The receptor set was obtained from a woman aged 40 to 50 in good health and CMV-seronegative.

The chain carries TRBV9 and TRBJ1-1, with TRBD1 matching 8 bases. The V gene's germline CDR1 is SGDLS and CDR2 YYNGEE. The CDR3 extends over 16 amino acids. Trimming took 0 bases from V and 2 from J; bases not matched to a gene: 6. CDR3 amino acids: CASSVGQGYGNTEAFF. Here the CDR3 DNA reads TGTGCCAGCAGCGTAGGACAGGGGTACGGTAACACTGAAGCTTTCTTT.

The chain is built from TRBV7-3 and TRBJ2-1, with no clear D. The CDR3 has 12 residues. Germline V gene sequence: CDR1 SGHTA, CDR2 FQGTGA. V was pared by 5 bases and J by 9 bases, with 11 bases between. CDR3 in DNA: TGTGCCAGCAGCACCTTATTCGGTGAGCAGTTCTTC. Its translation: CASSTLFGEQFF.

The chain combines TRBV4-1 with TRBJ1-5, with a weak D call TRBD1 (5 bases). Germline CDR1 reads MGHRA; CDR2 reads YSYEKL. The CDR3 covers 15 residues. V shed 2 bases and J shed 4 bases, with 12 bases lying between them. CDR3 residues: CASSQLRAENQPQHF. The CDR3 DNA follows: TGCGCCAGCAGCCAACTCAGGGCCGAGAATCAGCCCCAGCATTTT.

A word on this clone: One junction end does not reproduce the germline sequence, and a read error may be involved. The V and J genes are TRBV7-8 and TRBJ2-7; TRBD2 matches at 12 bases. Germline values: CDR1 SGHVS, CDR2 FQNEAQ. This CDR3 has 14 amino acids. CDR3 region: CASSLAGGTYEQYF. The CDR3 DNA reads TGTGCCAGCAGCCTAGCGGGGGGGACTTACGAGCAGTACTTC.

The chain employs TRBV28 and TRBJ1-2; 7 bases are shared with TRBD1. This CDR3 comprises 13 residues. V lost 1 base to trimming and J lost 4 bases; unmatched junction nucleotides: 0. Germline V gene sequence: CDR1 MDHEN, CDR2 SYDVKM. The CDR3 coding sequence is TGTGCCAGCAGTTTATCAGGGGGCTATGGCTACACCTTC. Amino acids: CASSLSGGYGYTF.

This sequence joins TRBV6-5 and TRBJ2-2; TRBD1 aligns across 9 bases. CDR3 length equals 15 residues. Germline loops: CDR1 MNHEY, CDR2 SVGAGI. V gave up 7 bases and J gave up 5 bases; unmatched junction bases: 8. DNA for the CDR3: TGTGCCAGCACCGCGTGGGACAGGGTTACCGGGGAGCTGTTTTTT. Translated: CASTAWDRVTGELFF.

This chain links TRBV19 with TRBJ1-5; no reliable D call. The ends were cut back, 10 bases at V and 0 bases at J, with 13 bases in the middle. This CDR3 has 14 amino acids. Germline V CDR1 and CDR2: LNHDA, SQIVND (reference sequence). The CDR3 nucleotides read TGTGCCACTTCACCCCGCGATAGCAATCAGCCCCAGCATTTT. Protein: CATSPRDSNQPQHF.

The chain combines TRBV4-1 with TRBJ2-7, with a tentative D call TRBD1 (6 bases). Germline lookup yields CDR1 MGHRA and CDR2 YSYEKL. Trimming stripped 3 bases from V and 5 bases from J, with 23 bases between. This CDR3 contains 17 residues. The CDR3 nucleotides read TGCGCCAGCAGCCAGGACCCTCAGGGGCCCCTGAACCACGAGCAGTACTTC. It specifies CASSQDPQGPLNHEQYF.

This clone occurred once. In nucleotides, the CDR3 is TGCGCCAGCAGCCAAGATCCACAAAACTATGGCTACACCTTC. Amino acids: CASSQDPQNYGYTF. The chain is built from TRBV4-3 and TRBJ1-2; D not resolved. The length of the CDR3 is 14 residues. Trimming took off 0 bases at V and 2 bases at J, with 7 bases between the two ends. Germline loops: CDR1 LGHNA, CDR2 YSLEER.

This sequence joins TRBV7-9 and TRBJ2-7, with TRBD2 identical over 7 bases. V lost 1 base to trimming and J lost 5 bases; unmatched junction nucleotides: 2. Germline V gene data show CDR1 as SEHNR and CDR2 as FQNEAQ (reference sequence). This CDR3 is 13 amino acids long. CDR3: CASSLGTRDEQYF. CDR3 in DNA: TGTGCCAGCAGCTTAGGGACTAGGGACGAGCAGTACTTC.

In its sample, this clone was seen many times. The chain carries TRBV6-1 and TRBJ1-5; possibly TRBD1 for D (5 bases). V gave up 4 bases and J gave up 0 bases, with 13 bases separating them. The germline gives CDR1 MNHNS, CDR2 SASEGT. The CDR3 consists of 16 residues. CDR3 nucleotide sequence: TGTGCCAGCAGTGGGGTGGACAACAATAGCAATCAGCCCCAGCATTTT. Translated, it gives CASSGVDNNSNQPQHF.

The chain links TRBV7-2 to TRBJ2-7; unclear D gene. The CDR3 length is 15 residues. V was clipped by 5 bases and J by 0 bases, with 14 bases between them. Germline V lookup: CDR1 SGHTA, CDR2 FQGNSA. As DNA, the CDR3 is TGTGCCAGCAGCCCTTATCCCGGGTCCTCCTACGAGCAGTACTTC. It translates to CASSPYPGSSYEQYF. The full variable domain, completed using reference TRBV7-2 and TRBJ2-7, is GAGVSQSPSNKVTEKGKDVELRCDPISGHTALYWYRQSLGQGLEFLIYFQGNSAPDKSGLPSDRFSAERTGGSVSTLTIQRTQQEDSAVYLCASSPYPGSSYEQYFGPGTRLTVT.

This chain joins TRBV7-9 and TRBJ1-1; D uncertain. The V gene's germline CDR1 is SEHNR and CDR2 FQNEAQ (reference sequence). The CDR3 is 12 residues long. V was cut by 6 bases and J by 0 bases, with 5 bases left in between. CDR3 bases: TGTGCCAGCAGTATTATGAACACTGAAGCTTTCTTT. This encodes CASSIMNTEAFF.

J is TRBJ1-2 and V is TRBV9; no clear D gene. CDR3 size: 14 residues. The V gene's germline CDR1 is SGDLS and CDR2 YYNGEE. Trimming took 6 bases from V and 5 from J, leaving 17 bases between them. CDR3 residues: CASTPRPDSYGYTF. CDR3 DNA sequence: TGTGCCAGCACCCCACGCCCGGACTCATATGGCTACACCTTC. The variable domain in full, with the rest retrieved from reference TRBV9 and TRBJ1-2, is DSGVTQTPKHLITATGQRVTLRCSPRSGDLSVYWYQQSLDQGLQFLIQYYNGEERAKGNILERFSAQQFPDLHSELNLSSLELGDSALYFCASTPRPDSYGYTFGSGTRLTVV.

V gene TRBV7-2 combines with J gene TRBJ2-1, with 9 nucleotides matching TRBD1. The CDR3 is 15 amino acids. J lost 5 bases, V lost 0 bases, and 2 bases had no gene match. Germline V gene sequence: CDR1 SGHTA, CDR2 FQGNSA. CDR3 DNA sequence: TGTGCCAGCAGCTTAGCCGACAGGGGGGACAATGAGCAGTTCTTC. It specifies CASSLADRGDNEQFF.

The chain recombines TRBV13 with TRBJ2-1; 10 nucleotides line up with TRBD1. After removal of 5 bases from V and 3 bases from J, the junction contained 4 bases not matched to a gene. The germline CDR1 and CDR2 sequences are PRHDT and FYEKMQ (reference sequence). The length of the CDR3 is 15 residues. The CDR3 DNA reads as TGTGCCAGCAGCCGGGACAGGGGACACTACAATGAGCAGTTCTTC. This translates into CASSRDRGHYNEQFF.

This clone was detected only a few times. The V gene is TRBV6-5, the J gene TRBJ1-6; possibly TRBD1 for D (6 bases). The CDR3 loop spans 12 amino acids. CDR1 and CDR2 from the germline V gene are MNHEY and SVGAGI. V lost 6 bases to trimming and J lost 8 bases, with 8 bases between them. The CDR3 DNA sequence: TGTGCCAGCAGAGCAGGGGATTCACCCCTCCACTTT. This codes for CASRAGDSPLHF.

Concerning this clone: Relative to the germline gene, one junction end is altered; a read error may explain this. CDR3 DNA sequence: TGTGCCAGCAGTCCGCGGGGGCAGGAATCATATGGCTACCCCTTC. Translation: CASSPRGQESYGYPF. The V gene is TRBV27, the J gene TRBJ1-2; perhaps TRBD1 as D (6 bases). The germline CDR1 and CDR2 sequences are MNHEY and SMNVEV (reference sequence). The CDR3 is made up of 15 amino acids.

The V gene is TRBV4-3, the J gene TRBJ2-5; maybe TRBD2 (7 bases). Germline CDR1 and CDR2: LGHNA and YSLEER. This CDR3 is 18 amino acids long. Trimming stripped 4 bases from V and 5 bases from J, with 26 bases between. The CDR3 here is CASSLDPRALGGEETQYF. The CDR3 DNA reads TGCGCCAGCAGCCTAGATCCCAGGGCCCTAGGGGGGGAGGAGACCCAGTACTTC.

This clone has only one observation. The chain combines TRBV2 with TRBJ2-7, with 8 nucleotides matching TRBD1. J lost 4 bases, V lost 4 bases, and 12 bases had no gene match. The CDR3 is 16 residues long. Germline V gene lookup returns CDR1 SNHLY and CDR2 FYNNEI. The CDR3 DNA is TGTGCCAGCAGTGGCGACTTGACAGGGGTGTTGTACGAGCAGTACTTC. Translated, it gives CASSGDLTGVLYEQYF.

The chain has TRBV30 and TRBJ2-7; tentatively, D is TRBD2 (6 bases). Germline-derived CDR1 and CDR2 are GTSNPN and SVGIG (reference sequence). The length of the CDR3 is 15 residues. With 1 base removed from V and 4 bases from J, the gap between germline ends came to 17 bases. Here the CDR3 reads CAWSDPRGRLYEQYF. The CDR3 DNA reads as TGTGCCTGGAGTGACCCCCGGGGGAGGTTATACGAGCAGTACTTC.

V gene TRBV7-2 combines with J gene TRBJ1-1; 7 bases match TRBD1. The CDR3 runs 14 residues. With V trimmed by 3 bases and J by 7 bases, 8 bases remained unmatched. Germline V gene data show CDR1 as SGHTA and CDR2 as FQGNSA. The CDR3, as DNA: TGTGCCAGCAGCTTCTCACGTGGGGACAGTGAAGCTTTCTTT. Translated: CASSFSRGDSEAFF.

The chain employs TRBV4-3 and TRBJ2-7; D perhaps matches TRBD1 (5 bases). From germline, CDR1 is LGHNA and CDR2 YSLEER. This CDR3 has 15 residues. Trimming shortened V by 0 bases and J by 3 bases, and 12 bases separated the two germline ends. The CDR3 region is CASSQELQVRYEQYF. Here the CDR3 DNA reads TGCGCCAGCAGCCAAGAATTACAGGTCCGCTACGAGCAGTACTTC.